A selection of T cell receptor beta chains follows, all from one sample in a study of long-term antiretroviral therapy in people with HIV. Libraries were prepared by immunoSEQ multiplex PCR; TCRdb keeps only in-frame clonotypes and omits some of them. The sample consists of about 25,000 clones, 81% of them appearing once. Sequenced material: unsorted PBMCs, taken 4.4 years after starting antiretroviral therapy. The source is a man aged 25-45 years with HIV. CDR3s include the opening cysteine and the closing phenylalanine or tryptophan. A D gene is named only where the DNA matches it firmly. Clone size appears in some rows only: once, few, many, or a class for an expanded clone.

TRBV9	NA	TRBJ2-5	NA	CASSVEERGWETQYF	TGTGCCAGCAGCGTAGAAGAGCGAGGGTGGGAGACCCAGTACTTC
TRBV7-9	NA	TRBJ2-1	TRBD2	CASSIDSGRPIYNEQFF	TGTGCCAGCAGCATTGATAGCGGGAGACCCATCTACAATGAGCAGTTCTTC
TRBV5-1	few	TRBJ1-1	NA	CASSFGSLNTEAFF	TGCGCCAGCAGCTTCGGGAGTTTAAACACTGAAGCTTTCTTT
TRBV28	NA	TRBJ2-7	NA	CASSSPNREFYEQYF	TGTGCCAGCAGTTCCCCCAACAGGGAATTCTACGAGCAGTACTTC
TRBV5-1	NA	TRBJ1-6	NA	CASSFDLRNSPLHF	TGCGCCAGCAGCTTCGACCTAAGGAATTCACCCCTCCACTTT
TRBV5-4	NA	TRBJ2-5	NA	CASSKSSGFQETQYF	TGTGCCAGCAGCAAATCCTCAGGGTTCCAAGAGACCCAGTACTTC
TRBV6-1	few	TRBJ1-1	NA	CASSERGMNTEAFF	TGTGCCAGCAGTGAACGAGGGATGAACACTGAAGCTTTCTTT
TRBV6-6	NA	TRBJ1-1	NA	CASILGGSTEAFF	TGTGCCAGCATTCTGGGGGGGTCTACTGAAGCTTTCTTT
TRBV27	NA	TRBJ1-2	NA	CASSFLGAGGYTF	TGTGCCAGCAGTTTTTTGGGGGCAGGGGGCTACACCTTC
TRBV27	NA	TRBJ1-5	NA	CASSHYSNQPQHF	TGTGCCAGCAGTCATTATAGCAATCAGCCCCAGCATTTT
TRBV7-6	NA	TRBJ1-3	NA	CASSLFSSSGNTIYF	TGTGCCAGCAGCTTATTTTCAAGCTCTGGAAACACCATATATTTT
TRBV14	NA	TRBJ2-1	TRBD2	CASSQGGIGLAASYNEQFF	TGTGCCAGCAGCCAAGGTGGCATCGGACTAGCGGCTTCCTACAATGAGCAGTTCTTC
TRBV11-3	NA	TRBJ2-2	TRBD1	CASSPRGFMAGELFF	TGTGCCAGCAGCCCCAGGGGGTTCATGGCCGGGGAGCTGTTTTTT
TRBV27	NA	TRBJ2-1	TRBD1	CASRPGQGFSEQFF	TGTGCCAGCAGACCGGGACAGGGTTTTAGTGAGCAGTTCTTC
TRBV5-4	NA	TRBJ2-1	TRBD2	CASRLSGGFFNEQFF	TGTGCCAGCAGGTTAAGCGGGGGGTTCTTCAATGAGCAGTTCTTC
TRBV21-1	NA	TRBJ2-1	NA	CASSAPGLVGSNEQFF	TGTGCCAGCAGCGCTCCGGGACTAGTAGGTAGCAATGAGCAGTTCTTC
TRBV5-4	once	TRBJ2-1	NA	CASSSLSNEQFF	TGTGCCAGCAGCTCTCTATCCAATGAGCAGTTCTTC
TRBV11-2	NA	TRBJ1-1	NA	CASSPGDLEAFF	TGTGCCAGCAGCCCAGGGGACCTTGAAGCTTTCTTT
TRBV7-2	NA	TRBJ2-7	TRBD1	CASSLEEGAGEQYF	TGTGCCAGCAGCTTAGAAGAGGGGGCAGGCGAGCAGTACTTC
TRBV20-1	NA	TRBJ1-1	NA	CSARGGTEAFF	TGCAGTGCGAGGGGAGGGACTGAAGCTTTCTTT
TRBV21-1	NA	TRBJ2-7	NA	CASSKVPLPRDPCYEQYF	TGTGCCAGCAGCAAAGTCCCCCTTCCCCGGGACCCCTGCTACGAGCAGTACTTC
TRBV5-5	NA	TRBJ1-1	NA	CASSWEFLLTEAFF	TGTGCCAGCAGCTGGGAGTTCCTTCTGACTGAAGCTTTCTTT
TRBV6-5	NA	TRBJ2-2	NA	CASSYFIRGTGELFF	TGTGCCAGCAGTTACTTCATACGGGGCACCGGGGAGCTGTTTTTT
TRBV6-5	NA	TRBJ2-1	TRBD2	CALGREGYNEQFF	TGTGCCCTCGGGCGGGAGGGCTACAATGAGCAGTTCTTC
TRBV7-8	NA	TRBJ1-2	NA	CASSLGYRVHGYTF	TGTGCCAGCAGCTTAGGTTACAGGGTCCATGGCTACACCTTC
TRBV29-1	NA	TRBJ2-5	TRBD1	CSVAGTVQETQYF	TGCAGCGTAGCCGGGACAGTACAAGAGACCCAGTACTTC
TRBV10-2	NA	TRBJ2-7	NA	CASSALEQPYEQYF	TGCGCCAGCAGCGCCTTGGAACAGCCCTACGAGCAGTACTTC
TRBV27	NA	TRBJ2-7	TRBD1	CASSPDRAYEQYF	TGTGCCAGCAGTCCGGACAGGGCCTACGAGCAGTACTTC
TRBV4-1	NA	TRBJ2-3	NA	CASSLIAITDTQYF	TGCGCCAGCAGCCTAATAGCAATCACAGATACGCAGTATTTT
TRBV4-2	few	TRBJ2-7	NA	CASSQDHSGSYEQYF	TGTGCCAGCAGCCAAGATCACAGCGGCTCCTACGAGCAGTACTTC
TRBV7-2	NA	TRBJ1-1	NA	CASSLGGWAEAFF	TGTGCCAGCAGCTTAGGGGGATGGGCTGAAGCTTTCTTT
TRBV28	NA	TRBJ1-2	NA	CASSLRAGDGYYGYTF	TGTGCCAGCAGTTTAAGGGCTGGAGACGGATACTATGGCTACACCTTC